The 14 T cell receptor beta chains below were found in one sample sequenced in a study of response to subunit inactivated influenza vaccine. A single record per CDR3 protein comes from TCRdb applying MiXCR to the RT-PCR reads. Of about 700,000 distinct CDR3 sequences detected, approximately 15% appear once; the ten largest clones hold approximately 10%. The specimen was PBMCs from blood, collected 11 to 12 days after vaccination. The source of these receptors is a man over 45 who received an inactivated influenza vaccine.

The chain joins TRBV11-3 to TRBJ2-6, with D tentatively TRBD1 (6 bases). V was trimmed by 6 bases and J by 0 bases, leaving 15 bases between them. This CDR3 has 17 amino acids. Germline V gene sequence: CDR1 SGHNT, CDR2 YENEEA. CDR3 region: CASSLSGQISGANVLTF. The DNA of the CDR3 is TGTGCCAGCAGTTTATCGGGACAAATCTCTGGGGCCAACGTCCTGACTTTC.

A remark on this clonotype: A much larger clone lies one base from this, so it may be a read error. The chain recombines TRBV5-1 with TRBJ1-2; TRBD1 might be the D (6 bases). This CDR3 comprises 14 residues. CDR1 SGHRS and CDR2 YFSETQ come from the germline V gene. Trimming shortened V by 4 bases and J by 4 bases, and 14 bases separated the two germline ends. The CDR3 nucleotides are TGCGCCAGCAGCACCGGACTGGGGGCCTATGGCTACACCTTC. Translation: CASSTGLGAYGYTF.

The sample holds many counts of this clonotype. This chain uses TRBV12-3 or TRBV12-4 with TRBJ2-7; the match to TRBD1 covers 9 bases. V was clipped by 3 bases and J by 3 bases; unmatched bases: 6. The CDR3 runs 15 residues. CDR3 bases: TGTGCCAGCAGTTTCCCTGACAGGGGGTTCTACGAGCAGTACTTC. Translation gives CASSFPDRGFYEQYF.

The chain employs TRBV4-3 and TRBJ2-1; TRBD2 matches at 9 bases. CDR3 length: 16 residues. V dropped 4 bases and J dropped 10; count of bases not matched to a gene: 14. Germline V gene sequence: CDR1 LGHNA, CDR2 YSLEER. This CDR3 is CASSLDPWTSAGEQFF. The CDR3 coding sequence is TGCGCCAGCAGCCTGGACCCTTGGACTAGCGCGGGAGAGCAGTTCTTC.

The chain employs TRBV7-2 and TRBJ2-1; 7 bases fit TRBD1. Germline-derived CDR1 and CDR2 are SGHTA and FQGNSA. V trimming: 6 bases; J trimming: 4 bases; junction bases outside the gene matches: 9. The CDR3 has 15 residues. The CDR3: CASRLTGQSYNEQFF. The CDR3, as DNA: TGTGCCAGCAGGTTGACGGGACAGAGTTACAATGAGCAGTTCTTC.

The rearrangement joins TRBV11-2 to TRBJ2-7; D might be TRBD1 (6 bases). Germline CDR1 is SGHAT and CDR2 is FQNNGV. CDR3 length: 14 amino acids. V was cut by 4 bases and J by 2 bases, with 12 bases left in between. The CDR3 region has the DNA TGTGCCAGCAGCTCAAAACAGGGAACCTACGAGCAGTACTTC. It encodes CASSSKQGTYEQYF.

The chain couples TRBV20-1 to TRBJ1-2; D gene ambiguous. The CDR3 has 13 residues. Germline values: CDR1 DFQATT, CDR2 SNEGSKA (reference sequence). V lost 0 bases and J lost 5, with 10 bases in between. CDR3 bases: TGCAGTGCTAGAGATAGGGCGTCTTATGGCTACACCTTC. It is translated as CSARDRASYGYTF.

The genes are TRBV6-1 and TRBJ2-7; D is unresolved. The length of the CDR3 is 14 residues. Germline CDR1 is MNHNS and CDR2 is SASEGT. Trimming left V 3 bases short and J 5 bases short, with 14 bases between. CDR3 residues: CASSEIVKVDEQYF. CDR3 DNA sequence: TGTGCCAGCAGTGAGATTGTCAAGGTTGACGAGCAGTACTTC.

This clonotype was counted between two and nine times. This chain joins TRBV6-6 and TRBJ1-2; D is ambiguous. The CDR3 runs 12 residues. Germline CDR1 reads MNHNY; CDR2 reads SVGAGI (reference sequence). Trimming shortened V by 10 bases and J by 4 bases, and 13 bases separated the two germline ends. The CDR3 DNA reads TGTGCCACCGTCGTAGGAAGCTATGGCTACACCTTC. It is translated as CATVVGSYGYTF.

V is TRBV7-2 and J is TRBJ2-2; 9 bases are shared with TRBD2. In germline, CDR1 is SGHTA, CDR2 FQGNSA. J lost 3 bases, V lost 1 base, and 3 bases had no gene match. This CDR3 has 16 amino acids. The CDR3 sequence is CASSLVGTSYTGELFF. CDR3 in DNA: TGTGCCAGCAGCTTAGTAGGGACTAGCTACACCGGGGAGCTGTTTTTT.

This clonotype has a handful of counts. A junction boundary mismatches the germline segment, possibly from a read error. The chain employs TRBV15 and TRBJ2-5; 9 nucleotides agree with TRBD1. This CDR3 has 12 amino acids. Germline CDR1 and CDR2: LNHNV and YYDKDF (reference sequence). CDR3: CATSREKQGASF. The CDR3 nucleotides are TGTGCCACCAGCAGAGAAAAACAGGGGGCATCCTTC.

The CDR3 loop reads CASSWASSGGAVYEQFF. CDR3 coding DNA: TGTGCCAGCAGTTGGGCGTCAAGCGGGGGGGCTGTTTATGAGCAGTTCTTC. The chain couples TRBV12-3 or TRBV12-4 to TRBJ2-1; 10 nucleotides line up with TRBD2. The V gene end was trimmed by 4 bases and the J gene end by 8 bases; junction bases not matched to a gene: 14. The CDR3 is 17 residues long.

V gene TRBV19 combines with J gene TRBJ1-1; D not certain. Deletions cut 5 bases from V and 8 bases from J, with 15 bases between. The CDR3 loop spans 13 amino acids. Germline CDR1 and CDR2: LNHDA and SQIVND (reference sequence). The CDR3 spells CASSSLMQPEAFF. The CDR3 DNA is TGTGCCAGTAGTTCCCTGATGCAGCCCGAAGCTTTCTTT.

This clonotype has a handful of counts. V is TRBV24-1 and J is TRBJ2-6, with D possibly being TRBD1 (5 bases). CDR3 length: 16 amino acids. Germline CDR1 reads KGHDR; CDR2 reads SFDVKD. Trimming removed 4 bases from V and 0 bases from J, with 9 bases in between. This chain's CDR3 is CATSDSDSSGANVLTF. DNA of the CDR3: TGTGCCACCAGTGACTCAGACAGCTCTGGGGCCAACGTCCTGACTTTC.